These 9 T cell receptor beta chains were all obtained from the same sample, sequenced in a study of control samples from healthy donors and cancer patients. Libraries were prepared by immunoSEQ multiplex PCR; TCRdb keeps only in-frame clonotypes and omits some of them. The sample yields 200,000 to 250,000 clones, roughly 94% seen once. The material sequenced was blood. All receptors come from a man aged 50-59 years in good health.

The chain has TRBV19 and TRBJ1-1; D call uncertain. Trimming pared 3 bases from V and 3 bases from J, leaving 20 bases between. The length of the CDR3 is 17 residues. Germline CDR1 LNHDA, CDR2 SQIVND (reference sequence). CDR3 in amino acids: CASSIRPLLRAHTEAFF. DNA for the CDR3: TGTGCCAGTAGTATTAGGCCCCTGTTGAGGGCCCACACTGAAGCTTTCTTT. Filled out from reference TRBV19 and TRBJ1-1, the complete variable domain reads DGGITQSPKYLFRKEGQNVTLSCEQNLNHDAMYWYRQDPGQGLRLIYYSQIVNDFQKGDIAEGYSVSREKKESFPLTVTSAQKNPTAFYLCASSIRPLLRAHTEAFFGQGTRLTVV.

The chain employs TRBV6-6 and TRBJ1-1; D not certain. CDR1 and CDR2 (germline): MNHNY, SVGAGI (reference sequence). V was shortened by 8 bases and J by 7 bases, with 14 bases between the two germline ends. The CDR3 contains 12 residues. CDR3 in amino acids: CASQGLPNEAFF. The CDR3 DNA reads as TGTGCCAGCCAAGGACTACCCAATGAAGCTTTCTTT.

The genes are TRBV7-2 and TRBJ2-7; D remains unclear. CDR1 and CDR2 (germline): SGHTA, FQGNSA. With 1 base removed from V and 3 bases from J, the gap between germline ends came to 10 bases. The CDR3 sequence is 14 residues long. The CDR3: CASSLGPPNYEQYF. The CDR3 nucleotides are TGTGCCAGCAGCTTAGGCCCTCCAAACTACGAGCAGTACTTC.

Points on this clone: One end of the junction varies from germline; a read error may be responsible. The V and J genes are TRBV28 and TRBJ1-2; the D is unclear. The CDR3 runs to 12 residues. Germline assignment: CDR1 MDHEN and CDR2 SYDVKM. The CDR3 nucleotides are TGTGCCAGCAGTTTAACGGACTATGGCCACACCTTC. Amino acids: CASSLTDYGHTF.

The V gene is TRBV3-1 (or the pseudogene TRBV3-2), the J gene TRBJ1-5; TRBD1 might be the D (5 bases). The V and J ends lost 5 bases and 4 bases respectively, with 15 bases between them. The germline V gene has CDR1 LGHDT and CDR2 YNNKEL (reference sequence). This CDR3 is built from 15 residues. The CDR3 reads CASSGGRDGNQPQHF. As DNA, the CDR3 is TGTGCCAGCAGCGGGGGTCGGGACGGGAATCAGCCCCAGCATTTT.

V usage is TRBV6-2 or TRBV6-3 and J usage is TRBJ1-2, with TRBD1 matching over 7 bases. The CDR3 loop spans 12 amino acids. Trimming cost V 2 bases and J 8 bases; bases outside gene matches: 2. Germline-derived CDR1 and CDR2 are MNHEY and SVGEGT. CDR3 DNA sequence: TGTGCCAGCAGTTACGACAGGGACGGCTACACCTTC. Translation gives CASSYDRDGYTF.

Here the CDR3 DNA reads TGTGCCAGCAGCTTAGGGTTGACGGGACTAGCCAAGTACGTC. Protein sequence: CASSLGLTGLAKYV. V usage is TRBV13 and J usage is TRBJ2-7, with 9 bases matching TRBD2. The CDR3 runs to 14 residues. The junction had 8 bases not matched to a gene; V was cut back by 0 bases and J by 11 bases. Per the germline V gene, CDR1 is PRHDT and CDR2 is FYEKMQ (reference sequence).

The gene calls are TRBV11-3 and TRBJ1-1; D gene unclear. The germline V and J ends were trimmed by 3 bases and 1 base, with 9 bases remaining between them. This CDR3 region has 14 residues. Germline CDR1 and CDR2: SGHNT and YENEEA. In DNA, the CDR3 is TGTGCCAGCAGCTTCGACCGATCGAACACTGAAGCTTTCTTT. It translates to CASSFDRSNTEAFF.

The chain couples TRBV9 to TRBJ1-6; tentative D call: TRBD1 (5 bases). Trimming stripped 4 bases from V and 0 bases from J, with 11 bases between. This CDR3 is built from 16 residues. Germline V gene data show CDR1 as SGDLS and CDR2 as YYNGEE. The CDR3 is CASSTGASSYNSPLHF. In nucleotides, the CDR3 is TGTGCCAGCAGCACCGGGGCGAGCTCCTATAATTCACCCCTCCACTTT.